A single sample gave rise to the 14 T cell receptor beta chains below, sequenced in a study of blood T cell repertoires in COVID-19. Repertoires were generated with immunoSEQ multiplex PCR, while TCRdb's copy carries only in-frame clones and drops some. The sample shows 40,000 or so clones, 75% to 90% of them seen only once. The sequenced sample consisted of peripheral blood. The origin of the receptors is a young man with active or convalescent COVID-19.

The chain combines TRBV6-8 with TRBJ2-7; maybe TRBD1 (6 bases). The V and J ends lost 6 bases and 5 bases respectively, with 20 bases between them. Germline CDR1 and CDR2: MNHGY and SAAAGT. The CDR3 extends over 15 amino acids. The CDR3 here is CASRLDAGTINEQYV. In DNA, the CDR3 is TGTGCCAGCAGACTCGACGCCGGGACAATAAACGAGCAGTACGTC.

The CDR3 DNA reads TGTGCCAGTAGTACCACAGGGGGAGCTAACTATGGCTACACCTTC. Its translation: CASSTTGGANYGYTF. The chain recombines TRBV19 with TRBJ1-2, with 8 bases fitting TRBD1. Germline CDR1 and CDR2: LNHDA and SQIVND (reference sequence). The CDR3 spans 15 residues. V dropped 4 bases and J dropped 0; count of bases not matched to a gene: 4.

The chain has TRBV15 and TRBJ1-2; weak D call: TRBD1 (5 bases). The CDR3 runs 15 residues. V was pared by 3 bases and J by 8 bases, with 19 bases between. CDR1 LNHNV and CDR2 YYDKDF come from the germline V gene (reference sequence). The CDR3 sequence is CATSRTPDSVWGYTF. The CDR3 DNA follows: TGTGCCACCAGCAGGACCCCCGACAGTGTGTGGGGCTACACCTTC. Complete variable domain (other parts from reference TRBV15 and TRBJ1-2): DAMVIQNPRYQVTQFGKPVTLSCSQTLNHNVMYWYQQKSSQAPKLLFHYYDKDFNNEADTPDNFQSRRPNTSFCFLDIRSPGLGDTAMYLCATSRTPDSVWGYTFGSGTRLTVV.

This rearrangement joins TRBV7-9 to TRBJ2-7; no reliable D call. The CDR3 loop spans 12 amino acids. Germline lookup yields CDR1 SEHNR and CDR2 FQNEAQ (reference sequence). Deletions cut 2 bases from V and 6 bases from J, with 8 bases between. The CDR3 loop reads CASSLPYGEQYV. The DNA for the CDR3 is TGTGCCAGCAGCTTACCCTACGGCGAGCAGTACGTC.

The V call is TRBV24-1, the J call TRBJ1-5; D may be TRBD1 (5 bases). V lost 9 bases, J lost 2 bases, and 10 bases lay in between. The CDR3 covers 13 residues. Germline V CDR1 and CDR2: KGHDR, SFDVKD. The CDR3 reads CATSWGRNQPQHF. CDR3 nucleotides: TGTGCCACCTCGTGGGGCCGCAATCAGCCCCAGCATTTT.

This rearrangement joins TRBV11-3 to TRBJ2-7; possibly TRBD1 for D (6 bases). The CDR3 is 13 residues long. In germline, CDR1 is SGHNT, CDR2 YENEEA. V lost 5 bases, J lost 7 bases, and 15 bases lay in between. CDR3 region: CASSPEGVGEQYF. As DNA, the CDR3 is TGTGCCAGCAGCCCCGAGGGGGTGGGTGAGCAGTACTTC. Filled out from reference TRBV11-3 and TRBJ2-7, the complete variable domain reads EAGVVQSPRYKIIEKKQPVAFWCNPISGHNTLYWYLQNLGQGPELLIRYENEEAVDDSQLPKDRFSAERLKGVDSTLKIQPAELGDSAVYLCASSPEGVGEQYFGPGTRLTVT.

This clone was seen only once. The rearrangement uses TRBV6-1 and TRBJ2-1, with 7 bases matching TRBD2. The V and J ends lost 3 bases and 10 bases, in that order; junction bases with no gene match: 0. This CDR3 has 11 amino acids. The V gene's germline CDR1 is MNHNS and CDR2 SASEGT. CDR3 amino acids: CASSDGGEQFF. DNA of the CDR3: TGTGCCAGCAGTGACGGGGGGGAGCAGTTCTTC.

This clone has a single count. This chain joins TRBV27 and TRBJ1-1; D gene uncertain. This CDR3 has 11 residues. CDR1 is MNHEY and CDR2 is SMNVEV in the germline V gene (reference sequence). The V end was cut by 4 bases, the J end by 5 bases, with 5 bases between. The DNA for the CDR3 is TGTGCCAGCAGTTCGGGAACTGAAGCTTTCTTT. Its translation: CASSSGTEAFF.

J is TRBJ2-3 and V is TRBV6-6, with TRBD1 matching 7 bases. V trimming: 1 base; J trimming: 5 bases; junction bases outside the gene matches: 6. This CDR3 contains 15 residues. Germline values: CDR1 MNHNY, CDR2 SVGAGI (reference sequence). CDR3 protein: CASSYLGGSGDTQYF. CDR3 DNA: TGTGCCAGCAGTTACTTAGGGGGCTCCGGAGATACGCAGTATTTT.

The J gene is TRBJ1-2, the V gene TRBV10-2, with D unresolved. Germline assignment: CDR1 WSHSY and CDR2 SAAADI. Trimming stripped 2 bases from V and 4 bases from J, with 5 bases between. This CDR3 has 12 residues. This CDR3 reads CASSEVSYGYTF. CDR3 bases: TGCGCCAGCAGTGAGGTCAGCTATGGCTACACCTTC.

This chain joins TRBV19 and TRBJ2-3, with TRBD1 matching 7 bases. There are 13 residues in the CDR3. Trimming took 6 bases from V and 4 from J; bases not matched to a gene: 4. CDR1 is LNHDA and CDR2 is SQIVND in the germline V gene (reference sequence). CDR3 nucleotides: TGTGCCAGTAGGACAGGGATGGCAGATACGCAGTATTTT. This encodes CASRTGMADTQYF.

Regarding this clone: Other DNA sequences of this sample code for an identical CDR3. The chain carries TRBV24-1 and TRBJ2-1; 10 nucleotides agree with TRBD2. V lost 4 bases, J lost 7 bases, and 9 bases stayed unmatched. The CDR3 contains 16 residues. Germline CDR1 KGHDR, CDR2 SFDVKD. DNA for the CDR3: TGTGCCACCAGTGACCCCAGCGGGAGGGCCGGGAATGAGCAGTTCTTC. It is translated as CATSDPSGRAGNEQFF.

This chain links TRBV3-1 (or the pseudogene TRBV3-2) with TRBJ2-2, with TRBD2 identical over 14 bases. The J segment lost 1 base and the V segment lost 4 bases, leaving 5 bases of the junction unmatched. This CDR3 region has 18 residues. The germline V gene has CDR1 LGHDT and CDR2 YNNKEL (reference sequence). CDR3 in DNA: TGTGCCAGCAGCCGAGGACTAGCGGGGGGCGTGAACACCGGGGAGCTGTTTTTT. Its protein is CASSRGLAGGVNTGELFF.

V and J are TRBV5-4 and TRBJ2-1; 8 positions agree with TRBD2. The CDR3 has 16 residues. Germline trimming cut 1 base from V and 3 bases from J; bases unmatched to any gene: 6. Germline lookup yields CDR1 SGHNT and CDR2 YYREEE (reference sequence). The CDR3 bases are TGTGCCAGCAGCTTGCTGTCGGGGGGGCTCTACAATGAGCAGTTCTTC. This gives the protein CASSLLSGGLYNEQFF.